This TCR beta chain is from a study of blood T cell repertoires in COVID-19. Some clones are missing from TCRdb's copy, which holds only in-frame ones; the method was immunoSEQ multiplex PCR. The sample yields about 150,000 clones, roughly 87% seen once. Germline V lookup: CDR1 LGHDT, CDR2 YNNKEL (reference sequence). V was clipped by 0 bases and J by 6 bases, with 16 bases between them. This CDR3 has 16 amino acids. The V call is TRBV3-1 (or the pseudogene TRBV3-2), the J call TRBJ2-3; tentative D call: TRBD2 (6 bases). Sequenced material: peripheral blood. The receptor comes from a woman aged 55 to 70 with active or convalescent COVID-19. DNA for the CDR3: TGTGCCAGCAGCCAAGATCTAGCGCGCGGGGTGGATACGCAGTATTTT. It specifies CASSQDLARGVDTQYF.